The entry that follows covers one T cell receptor (beta chain) sequence. The record originates from a study of blood T cell repertoires in COVID-19. Overall study context: There were acute and convalescent COVID-19 samples, and they came from the United States, Italy and Spain.

Assay: immunoSEQ multiplex PCR; the TCRdb copy retains only in-frame clones and omits some. The table shows approximately 210,000 clones, with roughly nine tenths occurring only once. J gave up 2 bases and V 3 bases, and 7 bases lay outside the gene matches. CDR1 MNHEY and CDR2 SVGAGI come from the germline V gene. This CDR3 region has 15 residues. The receptor was derived from a man in his forties with acute or convalescent COVID-19. The sequenced material came from peripheral blood. The chain links TRBV6-5 to TRBJ2-7; 7 bases agree with TRBD1. CDR3 in DNA: TGTGCCAGCAGTTATAACCAGGGGGTAGCCTACGAGCAGTACTTC. Translating it yields CASSYNQGVAYEQYF.